There are many counts of the clone carrying this TCR beta chain. What it recognizes is unknown. These data originate in a study of human T cells and chemical hapten exposure. Findings and limits, study-wide: Relative to control repertoires, expanded TCRs gave rise to significantly more large CDR3 similarity clusters. Counts of expanded TCRs at PT1 were positively correlated with patch test score.

Each CDR3 protein gets one entry after TCRdb re-called the RACE reads with MiXCR. The sample includes a few hundred thousand distinct CDR3 sequences, approximately 5% of them seen just once. Time point specified: pre-sensitization, week 0. The treatment denotes: therapeutic diphenylcyclopropenone sensitization with weekly scalp DPC. Donors, patients with alopecia ranging from 18 to 70 years old and judged suitable for DPC, provided samples. CDR3 size: 19 residues. Germline V gene sequence: CDR1 LNHNV, CDR2 YYDKDF (reference sequence). Trimming shortened V by 0 bases and J by 2 bases, and 22 bases separated the two germline ends.

This sample comprised whole blood, obtained in connection with sensitization to the hapten diphenylcyclopropenone (DPC). The rearrangement joins TRBV15 to TRBJ1-1; perhaps TRBD1 as D (6 bases). This TCR came from a woman between 18 and 29 years old with alopecia areata. Some clones in this sample may be carry-over from other donors' samples. The CDR3 DNA reads TGTGCCACCAGCAGAGATCGGTGGGACACCTCCCGCATCAACACTGAAGCTTTCTTT. Encoded protein: CATSRDRWDTSRINTEAFF.